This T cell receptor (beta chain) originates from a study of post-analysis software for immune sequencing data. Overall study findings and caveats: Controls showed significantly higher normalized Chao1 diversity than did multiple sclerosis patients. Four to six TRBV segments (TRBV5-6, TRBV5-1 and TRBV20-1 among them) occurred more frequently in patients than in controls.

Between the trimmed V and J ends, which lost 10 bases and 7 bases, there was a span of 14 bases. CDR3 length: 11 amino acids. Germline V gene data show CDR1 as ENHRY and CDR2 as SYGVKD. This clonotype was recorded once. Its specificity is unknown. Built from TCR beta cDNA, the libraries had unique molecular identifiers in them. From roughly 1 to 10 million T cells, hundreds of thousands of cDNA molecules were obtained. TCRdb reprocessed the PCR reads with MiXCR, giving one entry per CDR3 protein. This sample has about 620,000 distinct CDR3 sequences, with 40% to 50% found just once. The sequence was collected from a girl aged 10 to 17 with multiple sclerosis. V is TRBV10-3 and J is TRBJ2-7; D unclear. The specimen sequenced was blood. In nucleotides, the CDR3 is TGTGCCACACTCGAGGCGGAGGAGCAGTACTTC. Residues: CATLEAEEQYF.